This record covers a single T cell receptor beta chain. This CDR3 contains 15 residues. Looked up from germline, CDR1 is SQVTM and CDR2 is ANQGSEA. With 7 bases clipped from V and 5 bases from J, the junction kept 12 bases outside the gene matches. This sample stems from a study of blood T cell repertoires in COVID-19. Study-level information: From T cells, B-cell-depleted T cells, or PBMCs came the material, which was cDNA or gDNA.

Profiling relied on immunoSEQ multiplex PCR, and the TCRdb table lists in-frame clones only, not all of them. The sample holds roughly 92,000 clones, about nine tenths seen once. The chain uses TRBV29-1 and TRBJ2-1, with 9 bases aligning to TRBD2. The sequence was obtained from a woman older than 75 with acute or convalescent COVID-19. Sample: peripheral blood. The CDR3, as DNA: TGCAGCGCCCCAGAAGTTGGCGGGGGGGACAATGAGCAGTTCTTC. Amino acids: CSAPEVGGGDNEQFF.